Shown below are 17 T cell receptor beta chains from a single sample sequenced in a study of Graves' ophthalmopathy and Graves' hyperthyroidism. Amplification of TCR beta CDR3 regions used RNA transcripts. First-round RT-PCR employed HTBI primers, with a second-round multiplex PCR after it. Each CDR3 protein gets one entry after TCRdb re-called the multiplex PCR reads with MiXCR. The repertoire holds about 1.2 million distinct CDR3 sequences, with about two fifths as singletons. The source material was peripheral blood or thyroid tissue (not recorded which). These receptors all come from an adult man with Graves' hyperthyroidism.

In its sample, this clonotype was seen many times. This chain joins TRBV9 and TRBJ1-1, with D unclear. V dropped 5 bases and J dropped 0 bases, with 11 bases sitting between them. CDR3 length: 14 residues. Looked up from germline, CDR1 is SGDLS and CDR2 is YYNGEE. For the CDR3, the DNA is TGTGCCAGCAGTGAGGGAGGGATGAACACTGAAGCTTTCTTT. It yields the protein CASSEGGMNTEAFF.

J is TRBJ2-5 and V is TRBV20-1, with 11 nucleotides matching TRBD2. Germline V gene data show CDR1 as DFQATT and CDR2 as SNEGSKA (reference sequence). This CDR3 has 15 amino acids. V lost 5 bases, J lost 5 bases, and 10 bases stayed unmatched. The CDR3 DNA follows: TGCAGTGCTGAACTAGCGGGGGTCTCGGCGGAGACCCAGTACTTC. Translating it yields CSAELAGVSAETQYF.

This chain uses TRBV2 with TRBJ2-5, with a weak D call TRBD2 (7 bases). This CDR3 spans 14 amino acids. V gave up 7 bases and J gave up 5 bases, with 17 bases separating them. Germline lookup yields CDR1 SNHLY and CDR2 FYNNEI. Written as DNA, the CDR3 is TGTGCCAGCACCCGACGGGGGGCGGTGGAGACCCAGTACTTC. Amino acid sequence: CASTRRGAVETQYF.

The sample holds many counts of this clonotype. This may be a read error: a much more frequent sequence differs by one nucleotide. The chain recombines TRBV7-8 with TRBJ2-5; D is undetermined. The CDR3 sequence is 13 residues long. CDR1 is SGHVS and CDR2 is FQNEAQ in the germline V gene. As DNA, the CDR3 is TGTGCCAGCAGCCGAGATCGGCAAGAGGCCCAGTACTTC. Protein sequence: CASSRDRQEAQYF.

This clonotype has at least ten counts. This sequence joins TRBV20-1 and TRBJ2-7; D possibly corresponds to TRBD2 (5 bases). In germline, CDR1 is DFQATT, CDR2 SNEGSKA (reference sequence). V dropped 6 bases and J dropped 3 bases, with 9 bases sitting between them. The CDR3 runs to 11 residues. CDR3 in DNA: TGCAGTGCGGGGAGACGCTACGAGCAGTACTTC. Translation: CSAGRRYEQYF.

This clonotype has more than one count but fewer than ten. The genes are TRBV5-4 and TRBJ2-7, with D possibly being TRBD1 or TRBD2 (5 bases each). The length of the CDR3 is 16 residues. CDR1 is SGHNT and CDR2 is YYREEE in the germline V gene (reference sequence). Trimming pared 0 bases from V and 4 bases from J, leaving 17 bases between. The DNA of the CDR3 is TGTGCCAGCAGCTTGGACCGGGGAAGGGGAACTTACGAGCAGTACTTC. Protein product: CASSLDRGRGTYEQYF.

This clonotype came up a few times. This rearrangement joins TRBV5-6 to TRBJ2-2, with no clear D. This CDR3 spans 13 amino acids. The ends were cut back, 0 bases at V and 7 bases at J, with 7 bases in the middle. Germline CDR1 SGHDT, CDR2 YYEEEE. CDR3 sequence (DNA): TGTGCCAGCAGCTTGGGAGGCCACGGGGAGCTGTTTTTT. Translation gives CASSLGGHGELFF.

This chain joins TRBV25-1 and TRBJ2-7; the D gene is possibly TRBD1 (5 bases). This CDR3 spans 15 amino acids. Trimming took 5 bases from V and 2 from J, leaving 16 bases between them. Germline lookup yields CDR1 MGHDK and CDR2 SYGVNS. The CDR3 reads CASSLSMPRAYEQYF. DNA of the CDR3: TGTGCCAGCAGTTTATCGATGCCCAGGGCCTACGAGCAGTACTTC.

There are a few counts of this clonotype. The chain couples TRBV7-9 to TRBJ1-5; D is ambiguous. The CDR3 is 14 residues long. The V gene lost 8 bases and the J gene lost 6 bases, with 17 bases spanning the gap. Germline CDR1 reads SEHNR; CDR2 reads FQNEAQ (reference sequence). CDR3 protein: CASSPPAVFQPQHF. CDR3 bases: TGTGCCAGCTCACCACCGGCAGTGTTTCAGCCCCAGCATTTT.

This clonotype was seen ten or more times. V and J are TRBV19 and TRBJ1-4; unclear D gene. The length of the CDR3 is 13 residues. CDR1 is LNHDA and CDR2 is SQIVND in the germline V gene (reference sequence). V lost 9 bases and J 0 bases, leaving 8 bases between the germline ends. CDR3 DNA: TGTGCCAGCCCCGACGCAACTAATGAAAAACTGTTTTTT. It specifies CASPDATNEKLFF.

The rearrangement uses TRBV7-7 and TRBJ1-5; 8 bases agree with TRBD1. Germline CDR1 and CDR2: SSHAT and FNYEAQ (reference sequence). CDR3 length: 16 residues. The CDR3: CAIRGPRDHSNQPQHF. Written as DNA, the CDR3 is TGTGCTATCAGGGGGCCGAGGGACCATAGCAATCAGCCCCAGCATTTT.

This clonotype was seen at least ten times. This sequence joins TRBV7-9 and TRBJ2-7; TRBD1 might be the D (6 bases). With 3 bases removed from V and 9 bases from J, the gap between germline ends came to 18 bases. The CDR3 is 14 amino acids. The germline gives CDR1 SEHNR, CDR2 FQNEAQ (reference sequence). DNA for the CDR3: TGTGCCAGCAGCTTGGTGGGGCCAGGGGCGGGGCAGTACTTC. Amino acids: CASSLVGPGAGQYF. Together with reference TRBV7-9 and TRBJ2-7, the CDR3 gives the full variable domain: DTGVSQNPRHKITKRGQNVTFRCDPISEHNRLYWYRQTLGQGPEFLTYFQNEAQLEKSRLLSDRFSAERPKGSFSTLEIQRTEQGDSAMYLCASSLVGPGAGQYFGPGTRLTVT.

As to this clonotype: A much larger clone differs by one base, so this may be a read error. This sequence joins TRBV11-2 and TRBJ2-7; D unresolved. Germline lookup yields CDR1 SGHAT and CDR2 FQNNGV. The CDR3 is made up of 13 amino acids. The V end lost 8 bases, the J end lost 0 bases, and 11 bases lay between the germline ends. As DNA, the CDR3 is TGTGCCAGCGTCCACGGAGACTCCTACGAGCAGTACTTC. Translated: CASVHGDSYEQYF.

This clonotype was found many times. V and J are TRBV10-3 and TRBJ1-1, with D uncertain. V was cut by 0 bases and J by 3 bases, with 11 bases left in between. The CDR3 extends over 15 amino acids. From germline, CDR1 is ENHRY and CDR2 SYGVKD. CDR3 sequence (DNA): TGTGCCATCAGTGAGTCGACGGCAGCTTACACTGAAGCTTTCTTT. It codes for CAISESTAAYTEAFF.

This clonotype was observed at least ten times. The chain employs TRBV14 and TRBJ2-2; D is ambiguous. Trimming cost V 3 bases and J 0 bases, with 14 bases left between them. The CDR3 extends over 17 amino acids. Germline CDR1 and CDR2: SGHDN and FVKESK. CDR3 in DNA: TGTGCCAGCAGCCAGGTCGTTGGCCTGCCGAACACCGGGGAGCTGTTTTTT. It translates to CASSQVVGLPNTGELFF.

A word on this clonotype: A much larger clone sits a single nucleotide away, making a read error possible. The V gene is TRBV20-1, the J gene TRBJ1-5; D is possibly TRBD1 (5 bases). CDR3 size: 14 residues. Trimming stripped 5 bases from V and 3 bases from J, with 14 bases between. Germline loops: CDR1 DFQATT, CDR2 SNEGSKA (reference sequence). The CDR3 loop reads CSAPTARDNQPQHF. Here the CDR3 DNA reads TGCAGTGCTCCGACCGCCAGGGACAATCAGCCCCAGCATTTT.

This clonotype has a count of ten or more. This sequence joins TRBV29-1 and TRBJ2-7, with D possibly TRBD2 on 6 matching bases. Germline loops: CDR1 SQVTM, CDR2 ANQGSEA. Trimming shortened V by 4 bases and J by 3 bases, and 13 bases separated the two germline ends. The CDR3 spans 13 residues. CDR3 region: CSVVGGPNYEQYF. CDR3 sequence (DNA): TGCAGCGTTGTAGGAGGGCCCAACTACGAGCAGTACTTC.